This TCR beta chain was captured in a study of blood T cells in healthy people across ages. Study-wide points: Observed TCR beta diversity per million T cells went down as age went up. This fall followed a roughly linear course with age. Diversity was higher, and naive CD4+ cells more numerous, in long-lived donors than in aged donors.

Remarks on this clonotype: Its matching antigen is unknown.

A sample-barcoded 5' primer and a J-beta primer mix were used in a second PCR of about 7 to 12 cycles. Each CDR3 protein gets one entry after TCRdb re-called the 5' RACE reads with MiXCR. The sample has roughly 550,000 distinct CDR3 sequences, less than 25% seen once; the top ten hold approximately 10%. This sample also appeared in a second study, on T cells of mothers and their children. That paper notes: Both sample barcodes and 2-4 random nucleotides came from the M1S primer of the second PCR.

The sequence was obtained from a boy aged 5-17 years in good health. The sequenced sample was blood.

Written as DNA, the CDR3 is TGTGCCAGCAGTAAAGGGACTAACACCGGGGAGCTGTTTTTT. It translates to CASSKGTNTGELFF. The chain uses TRBV2 and TRBJ2-2, with D possibly being TRBD2 (6 bases). Germline CDR1 and CDR2: SNHLY and FYNNEI. This CDR3 has 14 amino acids. V lost 5 bases and J 2 bases, leaving 9 bases between the germline ends.